The 30 T cell receptor beta chains below were found in one sample sequenced in a study of blood T cell repertoires in COVID-19. Repertoires were generated with immunoSEQ multiplex PCR, while TCRdb's copy carries only in-frame clones and drops some. The table has about 83,000 clones, roughly 87% seen once. The sequenced material came from peripheral blood. The receptors here all came from a woman aged 45-60 years with active or convalescent COVID-19.

This clone appeared a single time. The chain uses TRBV30 and TRBJ2-1; TRBD2 might be the D (6 bases). CDR1 and CDR2 from the germline V gene are GTSNPN and SVGIG (reference sequence). V was trimmed by 1 base and J by 7 bases, leaving 11 bases between them. The CDR3 runs to 13 residues. The CDR3: CAWSGGDGNEQFF. The CDR3 coding sequence is TGTGCCTGGAGTGGGGGGGACGGGAATGAGCAGTTCTTC.

The rearrangement uses TRBV5-1 and TRBJ2-1; TRBD2 agrees at 10 bases. Germline CDR1 SGHRS, CDR2 YFSETQ. Trimming cost V 5 bases and J 8 bases; bases outside gene matches: 7. The CDR3 has 14 residues. DNA of the CDR3: TGCGCCAGCAGTGCGGGACTAGCGATCCATGAGCAGTTCTTC. The encoded protein is CASSAGLAIHEQFF. Looking up the rest from reference TRBV5-1 and TRBJ2-1 gives the full variable domain: KAGVTQTPRYLIKTRGQQVTLSCSPISGHRSVSWYQQTPGQGLQFLFEYFSETQRNKGNFPGRFSGRQFSNSRSEMNVSTLELGDSALYLCASSAGLAIHEQFFGPGTRLTVL.

This chain joins TRBV4-2 and TRBJ1-1, with 7 bases matching TRBD1. CDR3 length equals 17 residues. CDR1 LGHNA and CDR2 YNFKEQ come from the germline V gene. Trimming cost V 4 bases and J 1 base; bases outside gene matches: 12. CDR3 amino acids: CASSRLHRGGKNTEAFF. The CDR3 region has the DNA TGTGCCAGCAGCCGGCTACACAGGGGTGGGAAGAACACTGAAGCTTTCTTT.

The chain links TRBV30 to TRBJ1-1; D not resolved. The germline V gene encodes CDR1 GTSNPN and CDR2 SVGIG (reference sequence). Trimming stripped 0 bases from V and 1 base from J, with 6 bases between. The CDR3 is 13 residues long. As DNA, the CDR3 is TGTGCCTGGAGTGTTAGCTCGAACACTGAAGCTTTCTTT. Residues: CAWSVSSNTEAFF.

The chain uses TRBV18 and TRBJ2-7; weak D call: TRBD1 (5 bases). The germline V gene encodes CDR1 KGHSH and CDR2 LQKENI. With 1 base removed from V and 7 bases from J, the gap between germline ends came to 20 bases. The CDR3 covers 16 residues. The CDR3 DNA reads as TGTGCCAGCTCACCACACACGGCTGCCCAGGGTGGTGAGCAGTACTTC. Amino acid sequence: CASSPHTAAQGGEQYF.

The chain combines TRBV6-2 or TRBV6-3 with TRBJ2-2; 7 bases match TRBD1. The CDR3 loop spans 14 amino acids. With V trimmed by 5 bases and J by 3 bases, 3 bases remained unmatched. Germline V gene sequence: CDR1 MNHEY, CDR2 SVGEGT. CDR3 residues: CASSEGTDTGELFF. The CDR3 coding sequence is TGTGCCAGCAGTGAGGGGACAGACACCGGGGAGCTGTTTTTT.

This clone was detected a few times. The chain has TRBV2 and TRBJ1-5; 8 positions match TRBD1. The J segment lost 1 base and the V segment lost 6 bases, leaving 5 bases of the junction unmatched. Per germline, CDR1 SNHLY and CDR2 FYNNEI. The CDR3 runs to 15 residues. As DNA, the CDR3 is TGTGCCAGCAGGGACTGGACAGGGAGCAATCAGCCCCAGCATTTT. Protein sequence: CASRDWTGSNQPQHF.

This clone was seen a few times. The chain has TRBV6-5 and TRBJ2-7, with 10 bases matching TRBD1. CDR3 size: 14 residues. Trimming cost V 4 bases and J 7 bases; bases outside gene matches: 7. The germline CDR1 and CDR2 sequences are MNHEY and SVGAGI. Written as DNA, the CDR3 is TGTGCCAGCAGTTTACAGACAGGGGGCGGAGAGCAGTACTTC. As protein: CASSLQTGGGEQYF.

The chain joins TRBV7-8 to TRBJ2-7; the match to TRBD2 covers 9 bases. There are 18 residues in the CDR3. The V and J ends lost 3 bases and 3 bases, in that order; junction bases with no gene match: 15. Germline lookup yields CDR1 SGHVS and CDR2 FQNEAQ. This chain's CDR3 is CASSFGTIRASGDYEQYF. The CDR3 DNA reads TGTGCCAGCAGCTTTGGGACCATACGGGCTAGCGGGGACTACGAGCAGTACTTC.

Only a few counts were recorded for this clone. The gene calls are TRBV7-9 and TRBJ2-6, with D possibly matching TRBD1 (6 bases). Germline V lookup: CDR1 SEHNR, CDR2 FQNEAQ (reference sequence). V lost 5 bases, J lost 2 bases, and 10 bases lay in between. The CDR3 is 15 amino acids. As DNA, the CDR3 is TGTGCCAGCAGCCCCCACAGGGCTGGGGCCAACGTCCTGACTTTC. As protein: CASSPHRAGANVLTF.

CDR3 DNA: TGTGCCAGCAGTTTAGGGACACCTTATGGCTACACCTTC. Translating gives CASSLGTPYGYTF. The V call is TRBV27, the J call TRBJ1-2; TRBD1 might be the D (6 bases). Germline V lookup: CDR1 MNHEY, CDR2 SMNVEV (reference sequence). CDR3 length: 13 amino acids. V was pared by 2 bases and J by 5 bases, with 9 bases between.

V is TRBV15 and J is TRBJ1-1, with D hard to call. Germline V gene lookup returns CDR1 LNHNV and CDR2 YYDKDF (reference sequence). The CDR3 has 15 amino acids. Deletions cut 0 bases from V and 9 bases from J, with 17 bases between. The DNA for the CDR3 is TGTGCCACCAGCAGAGATCTCGGAACAGTCTCTCAAGCTTTCTTT. Residues: CATSRDLGTVSQAFF.

This chain connects TRBV7-2 to TRBJ1-1; D is possibly TRBD1 (5 bases). The CDR3 is made up of 15 amino acids. Germline V gene sequence: CDR1 SGHTA, CDR2 FQGNSA. V gave up 6 bases and J gave up 0 bases, with 14 bases separating them. The CDR3 nucleotides read TGTGCCAGCAGTGTTGGCGGGGGATTGAACACTGAAGCTTTCTTT. Residues: CASSVGGGLNTEAFF.

The genes are TRBV9 and TRBJ2-1; 8 bases map to TRBD2. CDR1 SGDLS and CDR2 YYNGEE come from the germline V gene. The J segment lost 9 bases and the V segment lost 1 base, leaving 3 bases of the junction unmatched. The CDR3 has 13 amino acids. CDR3 protein: CASSVYLAGEQFF. The CDR3 DNA follows: TGTGCCAGCAGCGTATACCTAGCGGGTGAGCAGTTCTTC. The whole variable domain, remainder taken from reference TRBV9 and TRBJ2-1, is DSGVTQTPKHLITATGQRVTLRCSPRSGDLSVYWYQQSLDQGLQFLIQYYNGEERAKGNILERFSAQQFPDLHSELNLSSLELGDSALYFCASSVYLAGEQFFGPGTRLTVL.

The chain uses TRBV12-3 or TRBV12-4 and TRBJ2-4, with 13 positions matching TRBD2. The CDR3 is made up of 12 amino acids. V was pared by 6 bases and J by 16 bases, with 6 bases of the junction left unmatched. CDR3 in DNA: TGTGCCAGCAGGTCCGGGACTAGCGGGGCCTACTTC. It codes for CASRSGTSGAYF.

V is TRBV5-1 and J is TRBJ1-1; D remains unclear. The ends were cut back, 0 bases at V and 1 base at J, with 7 bases in the middle. CDR3 length: 14 residues. Looked up from germline, CDR1 is SGHRS and CDR2 is YFSETQ. CDR3 protein: CASSLEQSNTEAFF. CDR3 DNA: TGCGCCAGCAGCTTGGAACAATCGAACACTGAAGCTTTCTTT. The variable domain in full, completed from reference TRBV5-1 and TRBJ1-1, reads KAGVTQTPRYLIKTRGQQVTLSCSPISGHRSVSWYQQTPGQGLQFLFEYFSETQRNKGNFPGRFSGRQFSNSRSEMNVSTLELGDSALYLCASSLEQSNTEAFFGQGTRLTVV.

The gene calls are TRBV19 and TRBJ1-1; no clear D gene. This CDR3 spans 14 amino acids. Per germline, CDR1 LNHDA and CDR2 SQIVND (reference sequence). V lost 4 bases and J lost 1, with 10 bases in between. CDR3 nucleotides: TGTGCCAGTAGTACTGGGTCGGGGAACACTGAAGCTTTCTTT. Translation gives CASSTGSGNTEAFF.

This clone was counted once. The chain uses TRBV5-6 and TRBJ2-5; 9 nucleotides align to TRBD2. The length of the CDR3 is 14 residues. V trimming: 3 bases; J trimming: 2 bases; junction bases outside the gene matches: 2. In germline, CDR1 is SGHDT, CDR2 YYEEEE. The CDR3 nucleotides read TGTGCCAGCAGCTCTCTAGCGGGGCAAGAGACCCAGTACTTC. Residues: CASSSLAGQETQYF. Supplemented by reference TRBV5-6 and TRBJ2-5, the full variable domain reads DAGVTQSPTHLIKTRGQQVTLRCSPKSGHDTVSWYQQALGQGPQFIFQYYEEEERQRGNFPDRFSGHQFPNYSSELNVNALLLGDSALYLCASSSLAGQETQYFGPGTRLLVL.

This chain links TRBV7-2 with TRBJ2-7; a weak D match, TRBD2 (5 bases). Between the trimmed V and J ends, which lost 2 bases and 12 bases, there was a span of 14 bases. Germline CDR1 SGHTA, CDR2 FQGNSA. The CDR3 length is 12 residues. The CDR3 sequence is CASSLPGRWPYF. CDR3 DNA sequence: TGTGCCAGCAGCTTACCGGGAAGGTGGCCGTACTTC.

About this clone: An end of the junction differs from the germline gene, which may be a read error. The J gene is TRBJ1-5, the V gene TRBV6-9; D ambiguous. CDR1 is MNHGY, CDR2 SVAAGI, per germline. The CDR3 totals 14 residues. The CDR3, as DNA: TGTGCCAACAGTTTCAAACGGAGGAATCAGCCCCAGCATTTT. As protein: CANSFKRRNQPQHF.

This chain joins TRBV9 and TRBJ2-7, with TRBD2 matching 11 bases. This CDR3 has 15 residues. Germline V gene data show CDR1 as SGDLS and CDR2 as YYNGEE. V shed 0 bases, J shed 6 bases, and the junction held 5 bases outside the gene matches. The CDR3, as DNA: TGTGCCAGCAGCGTAGTTAGCGGGGGGGCCGCCGAGCAGTACTTC. Its protein is CASSVVSGGAAEQYF.

This clone was seen only a few times. The chain has TRBV19 and TRBJ1-6; no reliable D call. The CDR3 loop spans 10 amino acids. Germline V CDR1 and CDR2: LNHDA, SQIVND (reference sequence). The V end lost 8 bases, the J end lost 10 bases, and 6 bases lay between the germline ends. CDR3 residues: CASGGSPLHF. The CDR3 nucleotides read TGTGCCAGTGGTGGCTCACCCCTCCACTTT.

The rearrangement uses TRBV7-9 and TRBJ1-2; 11 bases line up with TRBD1. The V and J ends lost 5 bases and 3 bases, in that order; junction bases with no gene match: 5. This CDR3 spans 15 amino acids. CDR1 SEHNR and CDR2 FQNEAQ come from the germline V gene (reference sequence). The DNA for the CDR3 is TGTGCCAGCAGCCGGACAGGGGGCGGTCACTATGGCTACACCTTC. This gives the protein CASSRTGGGHYGYTF.

The chain couples TRBV19 to TRBJ2-1, with D possibly being TRBD1 (7 bases). V lost 3 bases and J lost 7, with 19 bases in between. CDR1 and CDR2 (germline): LNHDA, SQIVND (reference sequence). The CDR3 extends over 16 amino acids. The CDR3 region has the DNA TGTGCCAGTAGTATCCTTATTTCCCAGGGGGGAAATGAGCAGTTCTTC. This sequence encodes CASSILISQGGNEQFF.

The rearrangement links TRBV30 to TRBJ2-3; tentatively, D is TRBD1 (5 bases). V was clipped by 0 bases and J by 2 bases, with 9 bases between them. Germline V gene data show CDR1 as GTSNPN and CDR2 as SVGIG (reference sequence). The CDR3 spans 14 residues. The CDR3 loop reads CAWSVSGFTDTQYF. CDR3 DNA sequence: TGTGCCTGGAGTGTATCAGGGTTCACAGATACGCAGTATTTT.

This sequence joins TRBV6-4 and TRBJ2-5; the D gene is possibly TRBD2 (6 bases). Germline-derived CDR1 and CDR2 are MRHNA and SNTAGT. CDR3 length equals 13 residues. V lost 6 bases and J lost 5, with 13 bases in between. The CDR3 protein is CASSGDRGETQYF. The CDR3 nucleotides are TGTGCCAGCAGCGGGGACCGGGGGGAGACCCAGTACTTC.

J is TRBJ2-1 and V is TRBV11-2, with a tentative D call TRBD1 (5 bases). The CDR3 runs to 13 residues. The ends were cut back, 8 bases at V and 6 bases at J, with 14 bases in the middle. Looked up from germline, CDR1 is SGHAT and CDR2 is FQNNGV. In DNA form, the CDR3 reads TGTGCCAGCGCCCAGGGTTTAGGCAATGAGCAGTTCTTC. It encodes CASAQGLGNEQFF.

This clone was picked up a small number of times. V usage is TRBV7-6 and J usage is TRBJ1-1, with D uncertain. Per the germline V gene, CDR1 is SGHVS and CDR2 is FNYEAQ. This CDR3 is built from 14 residues. V was pared by 2 bases and J by 0 bases, with 7 bases between. CDR3 loop: CASSLNGMNTEAFF. In nucleotides, the CDR3 is TGTGCCAGCAGCTTAAACGGGATGAACACTGAAGCTTTCTTT.

Comment on this clone: Other nucleotide sequences from this sample produce the same CDR3. This chain connects TRBV5-1 to TRBJ2-1, with 7 nucleotides matching TRBD1. J was trimmed by 4 bases and V by 3 bases; bases with no gene match: 7. Per the germline V gene, CDR1 is SGHRS and CDR2 is YFSETQ. This CDR3 contains 15 residues. The CDR3 DNA sequence: TGCGCCAGCAGCTCCTCCGGGACAGATTACAATGAGCAGTTCTTC. Its translation: CASSSSGTDYNEQFF.

V gene TRBV10-1 combines with J gene TRBJ2-7; the D is unclear. The CDR3 has 9 residues. V lost 9 bases and J lost 7, with 7 bases in between. Germline assignment: CDR1 WNHNN and CDR2 SYGVQD (reference sequence). DNA of the CDR3: TGCGCCAGGGGCGAAGAGCAGTACTTC. It yields the protein CARGEEQYF.